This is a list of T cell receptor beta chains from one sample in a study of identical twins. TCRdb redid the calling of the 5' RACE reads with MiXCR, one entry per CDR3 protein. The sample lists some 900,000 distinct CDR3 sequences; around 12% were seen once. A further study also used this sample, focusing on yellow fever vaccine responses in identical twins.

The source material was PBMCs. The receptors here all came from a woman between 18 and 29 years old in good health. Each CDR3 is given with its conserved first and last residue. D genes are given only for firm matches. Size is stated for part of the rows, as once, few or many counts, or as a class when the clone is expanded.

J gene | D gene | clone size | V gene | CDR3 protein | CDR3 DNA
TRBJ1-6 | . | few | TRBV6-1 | CASTYARENSPLHF | TGTGCCAGCACCTACGCCAGGGAGAATTCACCCCTCCACTTT
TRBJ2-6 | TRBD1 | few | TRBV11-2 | CASTPFPFADRAGANVLTF | TGTGCCAGCACCCCGTTCCCCTTTGCCGACAGGGCTGGGGCCAACGTCCTGACTTTC
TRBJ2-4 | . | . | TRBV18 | CASSPVVADRAKNIQYF | TGTGCCAGCTCACCTGTGGTTGCCGACAGAGCCAAAAACATTCAGTACTTC
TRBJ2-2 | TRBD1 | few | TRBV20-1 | CSAWDRGAVKTGELFF | TGCAGTGCTTGGGACAGGGGGGCGGTAAAGACCGGGGAGCTGTTTTTT
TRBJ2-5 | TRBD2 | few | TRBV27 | CASSKSGGAKTQYF | TGTGCCAGCAGCAAGAGCGGGGGGGCAAAGACCCAGTACTTC
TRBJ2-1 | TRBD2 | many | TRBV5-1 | CASSLGTSGIYNEQFF | TGCGCCAGCAGCTTAGGGACTAGCGGGATCTACAATGAGCAGTTCTTC
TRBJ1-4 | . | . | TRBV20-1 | CSARDSSEVFGKLFF | TGCAGTGCTAGAGACAGCAGTGAAGTGTTTGGAAAACTGTTTTTT
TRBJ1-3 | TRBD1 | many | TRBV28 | CASSTGAGNTIYF | TGTGCCAGCAGTACAGGGGCCGGAAACACCATATATTTT
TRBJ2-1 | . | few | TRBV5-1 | CASSLVLAPQSGNEQFF | TGCGCCAGCAGCTTGGTCCTAGCCCCTCAGTCGGGCAATGAGCAGTTCTTC
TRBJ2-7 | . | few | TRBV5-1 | CASSLTSTYSEQYF | TGCGCCAGCAGCTTGACTAGTACCTACTCCGAGCAGTACTTC
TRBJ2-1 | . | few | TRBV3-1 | CASSHTRLDNEQFF | TGTGCCAGCAGTCACACCCGGCTAGACAATGAGCAGTTCTTC
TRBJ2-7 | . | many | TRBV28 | CASSSTGWVQYF | TGTGCCAGCAGCTCCACAGGGTGGGTGCAGTACTTC
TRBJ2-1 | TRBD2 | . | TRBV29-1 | CSVAGTSGGHSYNEQFF | TGCAGCGTTGCCGGGACTAGCGGGGGTCACTCCTACAATGAGCAGTTCTTC
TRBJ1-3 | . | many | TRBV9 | CASSPVSAMGNTIYF | TGTGCCAGCAGCCCGGTTAGCGCGATGGGGAACACCATATATTTT
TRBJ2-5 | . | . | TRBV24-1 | CATSGSGQETQYF | TGTGCCACCAGTGGAAGCGGGCAAGAGACCCAGTACTTC
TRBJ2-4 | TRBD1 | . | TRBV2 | CASTGDRGSIGIQYF | TGTGCCAGCACGGGTGACAGGGGATCGATTGGCATTCAGTACTTC
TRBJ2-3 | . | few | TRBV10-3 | CAISESITDTQYF | TGTGCCATCAGTGAGTCAATCACAGATACGCAGTATTTT
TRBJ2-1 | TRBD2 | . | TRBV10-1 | CASSEGLAGPYNEQFF | TGCGCCAGCAGTGAGGGGCTAGCGGGGCCCTACAATGAGCAGTTCTTC
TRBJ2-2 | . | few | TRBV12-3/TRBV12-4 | CASSYGLYTGELFF | TGTGCCAGCAGTTATGGGTTGTATACCGGGGAGCTGTTTTTT
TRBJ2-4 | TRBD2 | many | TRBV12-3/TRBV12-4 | CASSFAGVGAKNIQYF | TGTGCCAGCAGTTTCGCGGGGGTAGGAGCCAAAAACATTCAGTACTTC
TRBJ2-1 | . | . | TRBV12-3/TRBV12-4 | CASSHSEQFF | TGTGCCAGCAGCCACTCCGAGCAGTTCTTC
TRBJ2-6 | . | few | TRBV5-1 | CASSSQGHSSGANVLTF | TGCGCCAGCAGCTCACAGGGCCACAGCTCTGGGGCCAACGTCCTGACTTTC
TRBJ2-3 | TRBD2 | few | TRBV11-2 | CASSQTSGNTDTQYF | TGTGCCAGCAGCCAGACTAGCGGGAACACAGATACGCAGTATTTT
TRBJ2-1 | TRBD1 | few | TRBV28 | CASSLGRGLEQFF | TGTGCCAGCAGTTTGGGTAGGGGGCTTGAGCAGTTCTTC
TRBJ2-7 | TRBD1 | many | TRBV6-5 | CASSYWGTGYEQYF | TGTGCCAGCAGTTACTGGGGGACAGGCTACGAGCAGTACTTC
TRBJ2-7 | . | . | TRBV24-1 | CATSKAYSYEQYF | TGTGCCACCAGTAAGGCCTACTCCTACGAGCAGTACTTC
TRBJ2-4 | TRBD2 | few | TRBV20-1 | CSARDYRLAGGPGNIQYF | TGCAGTGCTAGAGATTATCGGCTAGCGGGAGGGCCGGGAAACATTCAGTACTTC
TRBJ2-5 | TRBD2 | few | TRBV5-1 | CASSPGTSGEETQYF | TGCGCCAGCAGCCCCGGGACTAGCGGGGAAGAGACCCAGTACTTC
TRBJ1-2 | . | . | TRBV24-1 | CATSDTDREYGYTF | TGTGCCACCAGTGATACCGACAGAGAATATGGCTACACCTTC
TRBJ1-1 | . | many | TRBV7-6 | CASSIRDGNTEAFF | TGTGCCAGCAGCATCAGAGACGGGAACACTGAAGCTTTCTTT
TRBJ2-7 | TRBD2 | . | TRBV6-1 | CACGTSGRAGSYEQYF | TGTGCCTGCGGGACTAGCGGGAGGGCGGGCTCCTACGAGCAGTACTTC
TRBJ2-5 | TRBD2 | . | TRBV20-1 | CSAIPLAGGQETQYF | TGCAGTGCTATACCTCTAGCGGGGGGACAAGAGACCCAGTACTTC
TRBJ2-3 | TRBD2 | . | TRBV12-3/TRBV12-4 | CASRLSSGGDTQYF | TGTGCCAGCAGATTATCCTCGGGGGGAGATACGCAGTATTTT
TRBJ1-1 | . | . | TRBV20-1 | CSASHSNTEAFF | TGCAGTGCTAGCCACAGTAACACTGAAGCTTTCTTT
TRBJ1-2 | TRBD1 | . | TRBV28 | CASRNRGGYGYTF | TGTGCCAGCAGGAACAGGGGAGGCTATGGCTACACCTTC
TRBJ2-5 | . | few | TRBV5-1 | CASRLGSQETQYF | TGCGCCAGCAGGTTGGGGAGCCAAGAGACCCAGTACTTC
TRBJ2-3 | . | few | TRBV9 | CASSVAQASTDTQYF | TGTGCCAGCAGCGTAGCTCAAGCGAGCACAGATACGCAGTATTTT
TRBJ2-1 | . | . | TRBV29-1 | CSVVSGQSYNEQFF | TGCAGCGTTGTTTCGGGACAAAGCTACAATGAGCAGTTCTTC
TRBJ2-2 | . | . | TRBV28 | CASRGRLDGTGELFF | TGTGCCAGCAGAGGACGTCTCGATGGCACCGGGGAGCTGTTTTTT
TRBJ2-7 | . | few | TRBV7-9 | CASSPSRTVYEQYF | TGTGCCAGCAGCCCTAGCCGGACAGTCTACGAGCAGTACTTC
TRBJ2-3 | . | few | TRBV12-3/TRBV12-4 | CASSFSKRFTDTQYF | TGTGCCAGCAGTTTCTCCAAGCGGTTCACAGATACGCAGTATTTT
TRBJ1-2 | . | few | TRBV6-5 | CASSQGIYGYTF | TGTGCCAGCAGTCAGGGGATCTATGGCTACACCTTC